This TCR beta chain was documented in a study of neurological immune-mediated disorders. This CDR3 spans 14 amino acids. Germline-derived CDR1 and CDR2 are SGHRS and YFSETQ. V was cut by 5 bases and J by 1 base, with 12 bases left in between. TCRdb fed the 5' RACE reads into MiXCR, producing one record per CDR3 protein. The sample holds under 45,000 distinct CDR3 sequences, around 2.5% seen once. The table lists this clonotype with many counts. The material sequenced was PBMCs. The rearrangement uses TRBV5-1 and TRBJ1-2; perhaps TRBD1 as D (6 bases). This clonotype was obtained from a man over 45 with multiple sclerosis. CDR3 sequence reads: CASSPGQINYGYTF. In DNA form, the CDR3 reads TGCGCCAGCAGTCCCGGACAGATTAACTATGGCTACACCTTC.